Below are 8 T cell receptor beta chains sequenced from a single sample in a study of blood T cells in healthy people across ages. Through a sample-barcoded 5' primer and a J-beta primer mix, a second PCR was run for roughly 6 to 11 cycles. MiXCR, run by TCRdb on the 5' RACE reads, gives a single entry per CDR3 protein. The sample has fewer than 900,000 distinct CDR3 sequences; around 49% are singletons. The sample consisted of blood. These receptors were obtained from a woman between 55 and 75 years old in good health.

The sample holds a few counts of this clonotype. The chain uses TRBV20-1 and TRBJ1-2; possible D gene TRBD1, 5 bases. V was pared by 6 bases and J by 6 bases, with 11 bases between. Germline V gene lookup returns CDR1 DFQATT and CDR2 SNEGSKA (reference sequence). The CDR3 covers 11 residues. DNA of the CDR3: TGCAGTGCGAAGACCAGGGATGGCTACACCTTC. Its protein product is CSAKTRDGYTF.

This clonotype was seen repeatedly, ten times or more. V is TRBV28 and J is TRBJ2-6; D uncertain. CDR3 length: 15 residues. The germline V and J ends were trimmed by 5 bases and 4 bases, with 12 bases remaining between them. Germline V lookup: CDR1 MDHEN, CDR2 SYDVKM. CDR3 bases: TGTGCCAGCAGTCACCATCGAAAAGGGGCCAACGTCCTGACTTTC. This encodes CASSHHRKGANVLTF. The variable domain in full, completed from reference TRBV28 and TRBJ2-6, reads DVKVTQSSRYLVKRTGEKVFLECVQDMDHENMFWYRQDPGLGLRLIYFSYDVKMKEKGDIPEGYSVSREKKERFSLILESASTNQTSMYLCASSHHRKGANVLTFGAGSRLTVL.

V and J are TRBV10-3 and TRBJ2-5; D is unclear. The end of the DNA is better explained by TRBJ2-7, so the J call may be wrong. The CDR3 has 15 amino acids. Germline V gene sequence: CDR1 ENHRY, CDR2 SYGVKD. CDR3 DNA sequence: TGTGCCATCAGTGAGTCGATAATCAGAGAGGACGAGCAGTACTTC. It codes for CAISESIIREDEQYF.

In its sample, this clonotype was seen a few times. The chain carries TRBV15 and TRBJ2-1, with 8 bases that match TRBD1. The V and J ends lost 3 bases and 6 bases, in that order; junction bases with no gene match: 7. Germline CDR1 reads LNHNV; CDR2 reads YYDKDF (reference sequence). The CDR3 extends over 15 amino acids. In DNA form, the CDR3 reads TGTGCCACCAGCAGCGGACAGGGTCAACGCAATGAGCAGTTCTTC. Amino acid sequence: CATSSGQGQRNEQFF. The full variable domain, its missing parts supplied by reference TRBV15 and TRBJ2-1, is DAMVIQNPRYQVTQFGKPVTLSCSQTLNHNVMYWYQQKSSQAPKLLFHYYDKDFNNEADTPDNFQSRRPNTSFCFLDIRSPGLGDTAMYLCATSSGQGQRNEQFFGPGTRLTVL.

This chain links TRBV20-1 with TRBJ2-7; 8 bases fit TRBD1. The CDR3 totals 14 residues. The junction had 13 bases not matched to a gene; V was cut back by 5 bases and J by 7 bases. Germline V lookup: CDR1 DFQATT, CDR2 SNEGSKA (reference sequence). CDR3 region: CSAHPQGAGREQYF. The DNA for the CDR3 is TGCAGTGCTCATCCCCAGGGGGCGGGTCGGGAGCAGTACTTC.

The chain recombines TRBV2 with TRBJ2-7, with a tentative D call TRBD1 (6 bases). Germline CDR1 reads SNHLY; CDR2 reads FYNNEI. V lost 1 base and J 3 bases, leaving 10 bases between the germline ends. The CDR3 totals 14 residues. The CDR3 DNA sequence: TGTGCCAGCAGTGAAGTGGGGGCCTACTACGAGCAGTACTTC. Encoded protein: CASSEVGAYYEQYF.

The V and J genes are TRBV6-2 or TRBV6-3 and TRBJ1-2, with D perhaps matching TRBD1 (6 bases). V was clipped by 7 bases and J by 4 bases, with 16 bases between them. Germline CDR1 is MNHEY and CDR2 is SVGEGT. The CDR3 has 14 residues. The CDR3 loop is CASKPTGISYGYTF. In nucleotides, the CDR3 is TGTGCCAGCAAGCCGACAGGTATTTCCTATGGCTACACCTTC.

This clonotype was detected ten times or more. V gene TRBV7-2 combines with J gene TRBJ2-1; TRBD2 matches at 9 bases. The CDR3 has 20 amino acids. J lost 0 bases, V lost 0 bases, and 12 bases had no gene match. Germline CDR1 SGHTA, CDR2 FQGNSA. The CDR3 protein is CASSLALSSGMWGSYNEQFF. CDR3 in DNA: TGTGCCAGCAGCTTAGCGCTGTCTAGCGGGATGTGGGGCTCCTACAATGAGCAGTTCTTC.